The 17 T cell receptor beta chains below come from one sample, sequenced in a study of blood T cell repertoires in COVID-19. The method was immunoSEQ multiplex PCR; TCRdb's version includes in-frame clones alone and lacks a portion of them. This sample has under 75,000 clones, with approximately 84% found just once. The source material was peripheral blood. The receptors shown here come from a man aged 60 to 75 with COVID-19, enrolled during active disease.

The chain couples TRBV27 to TRBJ2-7, with 12 bases identical to TRBD2. CDR3 length equals 17 residues. V gave up 5 bases and J gave up 1 base; unmatched junction bases: 9. CDR1 is MNHEY and CDR2 is SMNVEV in the germline V gene (reference sequence). The CDR3 DNA sequence: TGTGCCAGCAGTAAACAACAGACTAGCGGGAGTTCCTACGAGCAGTACTTC. It specifies CASSKQQTSGSSYEQYF.

The chain employs TRBV10-1 and TRBJ2-1; 7 bases agree with TRBD2. This CDR3 comprises 14 residues. Germline trimming cut 5 bases from V and 12 bases from J; bases unmatched to any gene: 13. Germline CDR1 WNHNN, CDR2 SYGVQD (reference sequence). CDR3: CASSQQESGGRQFF. In nucleotides, the CDR3 is TGCGCCAGCAGTCAACAAGAATCCGGGGGGAGGCAGTTCTTC.

V and J are TRBV4-1 and TRBJ2-7; 8 nucleotides line up with TRBD2. The CDR3 length is 15 residues. Unmatched junction bases numbered 8, after V lost 7 bases and J lost 0 bases. Germline CDR1 is MGHRA and CDR2 is YSYEKL. The CDR3 spells CASTRIAGTSYEQYF. CDR3 nucleotide sequence: TGCGCCAGCACCAGAATAGCGGGAACCTCCTACGAGCAGTACTTC.

This chain uses TRBV6-5 with TRBJ2-3, with D possibly matching TRBD1 (5 bases). Germline V gives CDR1 MNHEY, CDR2 SVGAGI. Trimming shortened V by 6 bases and J by 3 bases, and 13 bases separated the two germline ends. The CDR3 has 14 amino acids. The CDR3 loop reads CASSPDSWTDTQYF. CDR3 nucleotide sequence: TGTGCCAGCAGCCCCGACAGTTGGACAGATACGCAGTATTTT.

This clone was seen more than once but under ten times. The rearrangement joins TRBV11-3 to TRBJ2-7; D unresolved. CDR3 size: 13 residues. The germline CDR1 and CDR2 sequences are SGHNT and YENEEA. Deletions cut 3 bases from V and 5 bases from J, with 11 bases between. The CDR3 DNA is TGTGCCAGCAGCTTGAGTAGTGAAAACGAGCAGTACTTC. Encoded protein: CASSLSSENEQYF.

The V gene is TRBV5-1, the J gene TRBJ1-2; D is unclear. The CDR3 is 16 amino acids. The V end lost 4 bases, the J end lost 2 bases, and 18 bases lay between the germline ends. The germline CDR1 and CDR2 sequences are SGHRS and YFSETQ. The CDR3 reads CASSPGGGRSNYGYTF. The CDR3 DNA reads TGCGCCAGCAGCCCCGGTGGTGGGAGGAGCAACTATGGCTACACCTTC.

This sequence joins TRBV6-5 and TRBJ2-1; TRBD1 matches 11 bases. This CDR3 has 16 amino acids. CDR1 and CDR2 (germline): MNHEY, SVGAGI. V lost 2 bases, J lost 9 bases, and 9 bases stayed unmatched. The CDR3 loop is CASSYLQGQGASEQFF. The CDR3 coding sequence is TGTGCCAGCAGTTACCTCCAAGGACAGGGGGCAAGTGAGCAGTTCTTC.

J is TRBJ2-5 and V is TRBV10-2; 9 positions agree with TRBD2. This CDR3 has 15 amino acids. The germline V gene has CDR1 WSHSY and CDR2 SAAADI. J was trimmed by 3 bases and V by 4 bases; bases with no gene match: 6. The CDR3 is CASSVGGGGEETQYF. DNA for the CDR3: TGCGCCAGCAGTGTAGGCGGGGGGGGCGAAGAGACCCAGTACTTC.

V usage is TRBV6-1 and J usage is TRBJ2-7; D uncertain. Per germline, CDR1 MNHNS and CDR2 SASEGT. The CDR3 consists of 14 residues. With 2 bases removed from V and 0 bases from J, the gap between germline ends came to 8 bases. The CDR3 DNA follows: TGTGCCAGCAGTGAATTAGGCGGCTCCTACGAGCAGTACTTC. This encodes CASSELGGSYEQYF.

The rearrangement joins TRBV10-1 to TRBJ2-1; 8 nucleotides line up with TRBD2. With 3 bases clipped from V and 5 bases from J, the junction kept 3 bases outside the gene matches. The germline gives CDR1 WNHNN, CDR2 SYGVQD (reference sequence). This CDR3 has 14 amino acids. The CDR3 DNA reads as TGCGCCAGCAGTGAACCGGGAGGGCACAATGAGCAGTTCTTC. This sequence encodes CASSEPGGHNEQFF.

A remark on this clone: Its ends do not fully match the called genes, so a read error is possible. The chain carries TRBV19 and TRBJ2-2, with TRBD2 matching over 13 bases. CDR1 and CDR2 from the germline V gene are LNHDA and SQIVND (reference sequence). The CDR3 loop spans 17 amino acids. The CDR3 here is CASSTLGLAGYTEELFF. Here the CDR3 DNA reads TGTGCCAGTAGTACTCTGGGACTAGCGGGATACACCGAGGAGCTGTTTTTT.

CDR3 in amino acids: CASSLESTSQETQYF. CDR3 in DNA: TGTGCCAGCAGCTTAGAGTCAACAAGCCAAGAGACCCAGTACTTC. The gene calls are TRBV7-6 and TRBJ2-5, with D uncertain. V lost 1 base, J lost 1 base, and 10 bases lay in between. In germline, CDR1 is SGHVS, CDR2 FNYEAQ. The CDR3 length is 15 residues.

The chain combines TRBV28 with TRBJ2-7, with a weak D call TRBD2 (5 bases). The length of the CDR3 is 13 residues. CDR1 is MDHEN, CDR2 SYDVKM, per germline. With 6 bases removed from V and 3 bases from J, the gap between germline ends came to 12 bases. For the CDR3, the DNA is TGTGCCAGCAGGGTACAACTAGGCTACGAGCAGTACTTC. The encoded protein is CASRVQLGYEQYF.

This sequence joins TRBV7-9 and TRBJ2-1, with TRBD2 matching over 7 bases. The CDR3 spans 16 residues. The junction had 11 bases not matched to a gene; V was cut back by 2 bases and J by 7 bases. CDR1 is SEHNR and CDR2 is FQNEAQ in the germline V gene (reference sequence). In DNA form, the CDR3 reads TGTGCCAGCAGCTTATTGTTCGGGAGGCGGGTTAATGAGCAGTTCTTC. It specifies CASSLLFGRRVNEQFF.

The chain has TRBV28 and TRBJ2-7; perhaps TRBD1 as D (6 bases). V was clipped by 1 base and J by 6 bases, with 10 bases between them. CDR1 is MDHEN, CDR2 SYDVKM, per germline. The CDR3 covers 13 residues. CDR3 in DNA: TGTGCCAGCAGTTTATTCACAGGGCCCGAGCAGTACTTC. Its translation is CASSLFTGPEQYF.

In its sample, this clone was seen a few times. V is TRBV28 and J is TRBJ2-7; 7 nucleotides line up with TRBD1. The J segment lost 1 base and the V segment lost 6 bases, leaving 9 bases of the junction unmatched. The CDR3 runs to 15 residues. Per germline, CDR1 MDHEN and CDR2 SYDVKM. The CDR3 coding sequence is TGTGCCAGCAGCGCCCCGACAGGGAAGTCCTACGAGCAGTACTTC. Translated, it gives CASSAPTGKSYEQYF. The whole variable domain, filled in from reference TRBV28 and TRBJ2-7, reads DVKVTQSSRYLVKRTGEKVFLECVQDMDHENMFWYRQDPGLGLRLIYFSYDVKMKEKGDIPEGYSVSREKKERFSLILESASTNQTSMYLCASSAPTGKSYEQYFGPGTRLTVT.

The chain carries TRBV3-1 (or the pseudogene TRBV3-2) and TRBJ1-2; D remains unclear. V dropped 6 bases and J dropped 0 bases, with 11 bases sitting between them. Germline assignment: CDR1 LGHDT and CDR2 YNNKEL (reference sequence). This CDR3 spans 14 amino acids. The CDR3 here is CASSLGQTNYGYTF. In DNA, the CDR3 is TGTGCCAGCAGTCTTGGGCAGACTAACTATGGCTACACCTTC.